Below, one T cell receptor beta chain is given with its context. What it binds is unknown. The data were obtained in a study of T cells in Graves' hyperthyroidism and ophthalmopathy. General study points: Ophthalmopathy, which appeared later, was predicted by the model a median around 6 months before onset.

RNA transcripts gave rise to amplified TCR beta CDR3 regions. A first-round RT-PCR of the TCR CDR3 used the HTBI primer set. TCRdb passed the multiplex PCR reads through MiXCR, listing each CDR3 protein once. Found here are 600,000 to 700,000 distinct CDR3 sequences, roughly 46% of them singletons; the top ten hold 6.5% to 9%. The V segment lost 8 bases and the J segment 2 bases; nucleotides outside the gene matches: 7. The length of the CDR3 is 14 residues. CDR1 is MNHEY and CDR2 is SVGAGI in the germline V gene. This sequence joins TRBV6-5 and TRBJ1-1, with 8 bases matching TRBD1. The origin of this receptor is an adult man with Graves' disease, either hyperthyroidism or ophthalmopathy (not recorded which). Sequences were obtained from peripheral blood or thyroid tissue (not recorded which). This CDR3 is CASARTGRNTEAFF. The CDR3 DNA sequence: TGTGCCAGCGCTAGGACAGGGAGAAACACTGAAGCTTTCTTT.